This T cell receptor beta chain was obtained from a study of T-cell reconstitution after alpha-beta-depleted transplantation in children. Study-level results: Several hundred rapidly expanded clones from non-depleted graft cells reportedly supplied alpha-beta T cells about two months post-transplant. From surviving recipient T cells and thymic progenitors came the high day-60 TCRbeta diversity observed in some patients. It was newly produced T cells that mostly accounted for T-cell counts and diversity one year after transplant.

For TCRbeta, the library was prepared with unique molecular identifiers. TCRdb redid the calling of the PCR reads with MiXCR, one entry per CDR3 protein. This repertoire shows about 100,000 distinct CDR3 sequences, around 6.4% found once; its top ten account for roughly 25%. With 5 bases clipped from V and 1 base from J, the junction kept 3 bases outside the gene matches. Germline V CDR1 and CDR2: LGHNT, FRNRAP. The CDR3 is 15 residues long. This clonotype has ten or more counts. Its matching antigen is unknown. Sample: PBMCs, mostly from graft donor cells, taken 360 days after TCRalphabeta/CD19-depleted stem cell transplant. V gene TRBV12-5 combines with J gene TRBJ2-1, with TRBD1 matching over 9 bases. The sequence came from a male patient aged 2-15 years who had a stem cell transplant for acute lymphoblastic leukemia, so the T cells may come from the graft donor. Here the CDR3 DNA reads TGTGCTAGTGGTCCGGGGACAGGGTCCTACAATGAGCAGTTCTTC. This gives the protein CASGPGTGSYNEQFF. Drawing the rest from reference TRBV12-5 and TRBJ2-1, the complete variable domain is DARVTQTPRHKVTEMGQEVTMRCQPILGHNTVFWYRQTMMQGLELLAYFRNRAPLDDSGMPKDRFSAEMPDATLATLKIQPSEPRDSAVYFCASGPGTGSYNEQFFGPGTRLTVL.